The clone carrying this T cell receptor beta chain has a handful of counts. Its antigen is currently unknown. This specimen belongs to a study of naive and memory T cell subsets. Study conclusions and caveats: RNA-based TCR counts may shift with T cell activation and differentiation.

The beta constant-region primer was an equimolar mix of two oligonucleotides covering TRBC1 and TRBC2. Nested alpha and beta constant-region primers with the SP2 primer drove four PCR rounds on ligated cDNA. TCRdb recomputed calls from the UMI-ligation and nested PCR reads with MiXCR, one row per CDR3 protein. The data hold just over 80,000 distinct CDR3 sequences, with around 9% observed a single time. The sequencing input was naive CD8+ T cells from blood. This clonotype was sampled from a human donor in good health.

The CDR3 coding sequence is TGTGCCAGCAGTTTATCGGGGGGTGAGACCCAGTACTTC. It is translated as CASSLSGGETQYF. The chain is built from TRBV27 and TRBJ2-5; TRBD2 is a possible D gene (6 bases). The CDR3 is made up of 13 amino acids. Deletions cut 0 bases from V and 5 bases from J, with 7 bases between. Germline CDR1 reads MNHEY; CDR2 reads SMNVEV (reference sequence).